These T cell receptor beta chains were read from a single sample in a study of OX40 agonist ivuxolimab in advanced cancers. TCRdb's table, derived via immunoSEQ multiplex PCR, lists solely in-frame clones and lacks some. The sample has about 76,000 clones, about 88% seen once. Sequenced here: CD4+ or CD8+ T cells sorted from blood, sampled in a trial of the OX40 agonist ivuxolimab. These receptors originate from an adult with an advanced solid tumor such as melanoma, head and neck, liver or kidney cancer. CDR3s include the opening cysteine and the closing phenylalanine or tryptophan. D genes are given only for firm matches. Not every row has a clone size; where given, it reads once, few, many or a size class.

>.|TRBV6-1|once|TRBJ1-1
TGTGCCAGCCCTAGGGGGACACTGAACACTGAAGCTTTCTTT
CASPRGTLNTEAFF
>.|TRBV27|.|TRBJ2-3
TGTGCCAGCAGCCCAACCACAGATACGCAGTATTTT
CASSPTTDTQYF
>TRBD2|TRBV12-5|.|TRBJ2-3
TGTGCTAGTGGCGTAGGAGCGGGAGGGCCAGATACGCAGTATTTT
CASGVGAGGPDTQYF
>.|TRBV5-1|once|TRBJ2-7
TGCGCCAGCAGCGGGGACCGTTCCTACGAGCAGTACTTC
CASSGDRSYEQYF
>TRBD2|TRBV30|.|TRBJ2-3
TGTGCCTGGAGTGTTCGTCTAGCGGGAGGACAGATTAGCACAGATACGCAGTATTTT
CAWSVRLAGGQISTDTQYF
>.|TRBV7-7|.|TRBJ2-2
TGTGCTAGCAGCCCCATTACCGGGGAGCTGTTTTTT
CASSPITGELFF
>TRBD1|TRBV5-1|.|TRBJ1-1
TGCGCCAGCAGCCCAGGCCAAGGGACAGACGTGAACACTGAAGCTTTCTTT
CASSPGQGTDVNTEAFF
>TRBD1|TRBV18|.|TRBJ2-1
TGTGCCAGCTCACCACGACAGGGACCTGACAATGAGCAGTTCTTC
CASSPRQGPDNEQFF
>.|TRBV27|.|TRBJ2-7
TGTGCCAGCAGTCTCCAGGGAGACGAGCAGTACTTC
CASSLQGDEQYF
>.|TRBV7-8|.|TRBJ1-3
TGTGCCAGCAGCGCGCGACAGTCTTTCTCTGGAAACACCATATATTTT
CASSARQSFSGNTIYF
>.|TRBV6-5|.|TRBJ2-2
TGTGCCAGCTGGGCGGGCGCGAACACCGGGGAGCTGTTTTTT
CASWAGANTGELFF
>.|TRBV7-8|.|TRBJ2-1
TGTGCCAGCAGCTTAAGGCATACCTTCAATGAGCAGTTCTTC
CASSLRHTFNEQFF
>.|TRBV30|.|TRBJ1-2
TGTGCCTGGAGTGTGGGATTGGGCTACACCTTC
CAWSVGLGYTF
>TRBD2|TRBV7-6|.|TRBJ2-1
TGTGCCAGCAGCTTACCGGCTAGCGGGTTTAATGAGCAGTTCTTC
CASSLPASGFNEQFF
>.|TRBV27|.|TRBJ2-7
TGTGCCAGCAGTTTACGGGGGAGCTACGAGCAGTACTTC
CASSLRGSYEQYF
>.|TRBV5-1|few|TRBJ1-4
TGCGCCAGCAGCTCACTAGAAAATGAAAAACTGTTTTTT
CASSSLENEKLFF
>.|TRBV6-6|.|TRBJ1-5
TGTGCCAGCAGTTACTCCCGGGATAGCAATCAGCCCCAGCATTTT
CASSYSRDSNQPQHF
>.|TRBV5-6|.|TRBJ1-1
TGTGCCAGCAGCTTTGATCGGGGGGCTATCACTGAAGCTTTCTTT
CASSFDRGAITEAFF
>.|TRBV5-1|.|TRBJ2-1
TGCGCCAGCGCCGAGGGGGGACTCTCCTACAATGAGCAGTTCTTC
CASAEGGLSYNEQFF
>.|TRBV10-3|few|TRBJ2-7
TGTGCCATCGGGATGGGCTCCTACGAGCAGTACTTC
CAIGMGSYEQYF
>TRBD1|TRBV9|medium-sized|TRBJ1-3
TGTGCCAGCAGCGACCCACAGGGGCCTGGAAACACCATATATTTT
CASSDPQGPGNTIYF
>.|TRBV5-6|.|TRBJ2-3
TGTGCCAGCAGGGGTTGGGAGATGAACACAGATACGCAGTATTTT
CASRGWEMNTDTQYF
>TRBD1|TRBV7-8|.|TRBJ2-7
TGTGCCAGCAGCCCCGGGACAGGGGTAAGAGCCGAGCAGTACTTC
CASSPGTGVRAEQYF
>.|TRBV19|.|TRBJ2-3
TGTGCCAGTGTGGACCCAACCTCCACAGATACGCAGTATTTT
CASVDPTSTDTQYF
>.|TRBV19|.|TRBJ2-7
TGTGCCAGTAGAGGACTGGACGGCTACGAGCAGTACTTC
CASRGLDGYEQYF
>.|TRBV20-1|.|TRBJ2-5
TGCAGTGCTACTAGGGGGGAGACCCAGTACTTC
CSATRGETQYF
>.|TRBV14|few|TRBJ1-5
TGTGCCAGCAGCCAAGGTAGCAGCGGGCAGCCCCAGCATTTT
CASSQGSSGQPQHF
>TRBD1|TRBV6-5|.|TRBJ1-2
TGTGCCATCTCCCTATCCGGGACAGGGGGCGATGGCTACACCTTC
CAISLSGTGGDGYTF
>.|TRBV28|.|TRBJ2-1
TGTGCCAGCAGTTTAGGGATGAACAATGAGCAGTTCTTC
CASSLGMNNEQFF
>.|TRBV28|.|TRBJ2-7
TGTGCCAGCTCTCAGATTCGTACGAGCTCCTACGAGCAGTACTTC
CASSQIRTSSYEQYF
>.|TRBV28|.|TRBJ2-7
TGTGCCAGCAGTTACGGGGGTTCCTACGAGCAGTACTTC
CASSYGGSYEQYF
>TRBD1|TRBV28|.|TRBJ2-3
TGTGCCAGCAGTCCCCCGGGACAGGGCGACTATTTT
CASSPPGQGDYF
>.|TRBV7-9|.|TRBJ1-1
TGTGCCAGCAGCTTAGACTTGGGGGACACTGAAGCTTTCTTT
CASSLDLGDTEAFF
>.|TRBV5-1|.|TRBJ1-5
TGCGCCAGCAGCTTGGCACCCGGGGGCAACAATCAGCCCCAGCATTTT
CASSLAPGGNNQPQHF
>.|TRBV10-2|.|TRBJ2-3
TGCGCCAGCAGTTCGAAAATCACAGATACGCAGTATTTT
CASSSKITDTQYF
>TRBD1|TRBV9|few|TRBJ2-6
TGTGCCAGCAGCGTACCCGTAGGGGGGGGACAGGGGTCTGGGGCCAACGTCCTGACTTTC
CASSVPVGGGQGSGANVLTF
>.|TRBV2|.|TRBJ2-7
TGTGCCAGCAGCGGAACAGGGAACTACGAGCAGTACTTC
CASSGTGNYEQYF
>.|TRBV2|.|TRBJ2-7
TGTGCCAGCATCCCGGGCTTCTCCTACGAGCAGTACTTC
CASIPGFSYEQYF
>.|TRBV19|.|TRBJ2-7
TGTGCCAGTAGCGAGGAGTCCTACGAGCAGTACTTC
CASSEESYEQYF
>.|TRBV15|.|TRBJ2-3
TGTGCCACCAGCAGAGAGACACTGGCGGCTAGCACAGATACGCAGTATTTT
CATSRETLAASTDTQYF
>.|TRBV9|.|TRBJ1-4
TGTGCCAGCAGCGGGGGCATCCGGGAAAAACTGTTTTTT
CASSGGIREKLFF
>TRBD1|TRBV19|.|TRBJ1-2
TGTGCCAGTAGTATCGGGACAGTCTATGGCTACACCTTC
CASSIGTVYGYTF
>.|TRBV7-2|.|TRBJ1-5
TGTGCCAGCAGCTTATGGCCAGGCAATCAGCCCCAGCATTTT
CASSLWPGNQPQHF
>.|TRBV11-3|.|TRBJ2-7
TGTGCCAGCAGCGACGACAGAGCAACCTACGAGCAGTACTTC
CASSDDRATYEQYF
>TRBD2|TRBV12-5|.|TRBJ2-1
TGTGCTAGTGGCCTAGCGGGAGCCCCCTACAATGAGCAGTTCTTC
CASGLAGAPYNEQFF
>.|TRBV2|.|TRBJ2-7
TGTGCCAGCAGTGTTGACCTCCCCAGGACCTACGAGCAGTACTTC
CASSVDLPRTYEQYF
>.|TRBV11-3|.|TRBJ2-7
TGTGCCAGCAGCTTAGGGGTGGACGTTCGCTACGAGCAGTACTTC
CASSLGVDVRYEQYF
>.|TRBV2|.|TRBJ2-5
TGTGCCAGCAACCGACTAAAAGAGACCCAGTACTTC
CASNRLKETQYF
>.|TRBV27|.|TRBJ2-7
TGTGCCAGCAGTTCAGGGGCCCAGCAGTACTTC
CASSSGAQQYF
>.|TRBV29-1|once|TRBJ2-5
TGCAGCGTTGGATCCTTGCAAGAGACCCAGTACTTC
CSVGSLQETQYF
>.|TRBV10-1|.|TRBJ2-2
TGCGCCAGCAGTGAGATGAGAGGGCCCTTCACCGGGGAGCTGTTTTTT
CASSEMRGPFTGELFF
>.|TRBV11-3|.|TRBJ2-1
TGTGCCAGCAGCTTGGGTTCCTACAATGAGCAGTTCTTC
CASSLGSYNEQFF
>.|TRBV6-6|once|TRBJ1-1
TGTGCCAGCAGTGAGCGAGGGGGTGAAACTGAAGCTTTCTTT
CASSERGGETEAFF
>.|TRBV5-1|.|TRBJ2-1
TGCGCCAGCAGCTTGAGGAGCGACTCTCTCAATGAGCAGTTCTTC
CASSLRSDSLNEQFF
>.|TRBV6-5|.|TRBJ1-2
TGTGCCAGCAGTTACTCGGGAATGGGAGGGATGAACGGCTACACCTTC
CASSYSGMGGMNGYTF
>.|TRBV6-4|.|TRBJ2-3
TGTGCCAGCAGTGCCGAGTCTTACCTGAGCGGCAGCACAGATACGCAGTATTTT
CASSAESYLSGSTDTQYF
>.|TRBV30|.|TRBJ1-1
TGTGCCTGGAGTAGTACCTTGAACACTGAAGCTTTCTTT
CAWSSTLNTEAFF
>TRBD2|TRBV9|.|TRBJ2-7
TGTGCCAGCAGCGTAAATCCCGCTAGCGGGGATAGCTCCTACGAGCAGTACTTC
CASSVNPASGDSSYEQYF
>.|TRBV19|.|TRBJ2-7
TGTGCCAGTAGCCCAAGGGACCTGCCGGGAAGGCAGTACTTC
CASSPRDLPGRQYF
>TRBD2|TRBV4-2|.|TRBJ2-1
TGTGCCAGCAGCCAGACGGGACTAGCGGGGTCCTACAATGAGCAGTTCTTC
CASSQTGLAGSYNEQFF